This T cell receptor (beta chain) was sequenced during a study of blood T cell repertoires in COVID-19. For the study at large: The United States, Italy and Spain supplied acute and convalescent COVID-19 samples.

Measured with immunoSEQ multiplex PCR; TCRdb has only the in-frame clones, and not every one. The sample holds some 250,000 clones, more than 75% seen once. CDR3 size: 16 residues. The V end lost 1 base, the J end lost 0 bases, and 11 bases lay between the germline ends. The germline CDR1 and CDR2 sequences are SNHLY and FYNNEI. The V call is TRBV2, the J call TRBJ2-3, with D perhaps TRBD2 (6 bases). Sample: peripheral blood. The source of this sequence is a woman in her twenties or thirties who had recovered from COVID-19. CDR3 in DNA: TGTGCCAGCAGTGAAGGGGGGGACCTCAGCACAGATACGCAGTATTTT. As protein: CASSEGGDLSTDTQYF.